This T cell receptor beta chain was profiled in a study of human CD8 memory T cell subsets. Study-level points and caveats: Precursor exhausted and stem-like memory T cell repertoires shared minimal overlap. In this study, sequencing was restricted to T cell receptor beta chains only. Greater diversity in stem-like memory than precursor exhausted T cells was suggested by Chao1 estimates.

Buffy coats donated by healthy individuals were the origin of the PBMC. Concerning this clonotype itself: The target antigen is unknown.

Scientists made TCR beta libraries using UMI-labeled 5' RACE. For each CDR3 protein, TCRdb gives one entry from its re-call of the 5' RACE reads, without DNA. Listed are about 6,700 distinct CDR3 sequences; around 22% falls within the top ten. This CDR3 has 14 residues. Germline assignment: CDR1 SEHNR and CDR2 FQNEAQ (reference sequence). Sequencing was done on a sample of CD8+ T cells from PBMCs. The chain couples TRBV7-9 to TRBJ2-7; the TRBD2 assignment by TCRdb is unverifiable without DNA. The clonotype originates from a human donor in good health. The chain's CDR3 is CASRDGLGAYEQYF.